A selection of T cell receptor beta chains follows, all from one sample in a study of identifying expanded T cells in peripheral blood. Some clones are missing from TCRdb's copy, which holds only in-frame ones; the method was immunoSEQ multiplex PCR. The data contain about 53,000 clones, roughly four fifths of them seen just once; the ten biggest clones take up under 20%. The sample comprised blood. The receptors come from a person aged 18 to 69 in good health. The CDR3 runs from the conserved cysteine through the conserved F or W. D genes are given only for firm matches. Size is stated for part of the rows, as once, few or many counts, or as a class when the clone is expanded.

J	D	V	size	CDR3	DNA
TRBJ2-5	TRBD2	TRBV25-1	.	CASSSGRRETQYF	TGTGCCAGCTCCAGCGGGAGGAGGGAGACCCAGTACTTC
TRBJ2-7	TRBD1	TRBV7-2	.	CASSPDRGYEQYF	TGTGCCAGCAGCCCGGACAGGGGATACGAGCAGTACTTC
TRBJ1-1	.	TRBV5-6	.	CASSLVRRAFF	TGTGCCAGCAGCTTGGTACGGCGAGCTTTCTTT
TRBJ1-5	TRBD1	TRBV6-1	few	CASSETVTGIGGQPQHF	TGTGCCAGCAGTGAGACCGTGACAGGGATCGGGGGTCAGCCCCAGCATTTT
TRBJ2-3	.	TRBV18	.	CASNLGASTDTQYF	TGTGCCAGCAACTTAGGGGCGAGCACAGATACGCAGTATTTT
TRBJ1-6	TRBD1	TRBV2	few	CASRDRVDSPLHF	TGTGCCAGCCGGGACAGGGTGGATTCACCCCTCCACTTT
TRBJ1-1	.	TRBV27	few	CASTRQGPGNTEAFF	TGTGCCAGCACCCGGCAGGGCCCCGGGAACACTGAAGCTTTCTTT
TRBJ2-1	TRBD2	TRBV14	.	CASSSLAGEREQFF	TGTGCCAGCAGCTCTCTAGCGGGAGAGAGGGAGCAGTTCTTC
TRBJ2-5	TRBD2	TRBV29-1	.	CSAGGLAGETQYF	TGCAGCGCCGGCGGACTAGCGGGAGAGACCCAGTACTTC
TRBJ2-2	.	TRBV18	.	CASSSLARANTGELFF	TGTGCCAGCTCATCCCTCGCCAGGGCAAACACCGGGGAGCTGTTTTTT
TRBJ1-2	.	TRBV30	.	CASGAGLYGYTF	TGTGCCTCGGGGGCAGGCCTCTATGGCTACACCTTC
TRBJ1-5	.	TRBV6-1	medium-sized	CASSGAHSNQPQHF	TGTGCCAGCAGTGGGGCTCATAGCAATCAGCCCCAGCATTTT
TRBJ1-2	TRBD1	TRBV7-2	.	CASSLRDRSNYGYTF	TGTGCCAGCAGCCTACGGGACAGGAGTAACTATGGCTACACCTTC
TRBJ1-2	.	TRBV19	.	CASKTMSRYTF	TGTGCCAGTAAGACAATGAGCCGCTACACCTTC
TRBJ2-1	TRBD2	TRBV30	few	CAHLTGGSNEQFF	TGTGCCCATCTTACGGGGGGAAGCAATGAGCAGTTCTTC
TRBJ1-3	TRBD1	TRBV5-4	.	CASSRDSRPGNTIYF	TGTGCCAGCAGCCGGGACAGTCGACCTGGAAACACCATATATTTT
TRBJ1-6	.	TRBV5-6	.	CASSSGVGFVDSPLHF	TGTGCCAGCAGCTCGGGGGTAGGGTTTGTGGATTCACCCCTCCACTTT
TRBJ2-2	TRBD1	TRBV19	.	CASSMPGQGYTGELFF	TGTGCCAGTAGTATGCCGGGACAGGGGTACACCGGGGAGCTGTTTTTT
TRBJ1-4	TRBD1	TRBV5-1	.	CASSSQPGTGEKLFF	TGCGCCAGCAGCTCCCAGCCAGGGACAGGCGAAAAACTGTTTTTT
TRBJ2-2	.	TRBV7-9	.	CASSLRDGAMGTGELFF	TGTGCCAGCAGCTTACGAGACGGGGCCATGGGAACCGGGGAGCTGTTTTTT
TRBJ2-5	TRBD1	TRBV29-1	few	CSLRTGLQETQYF	TGCAGCTTAAGGACAGGCCTTCAAGAGACCCAGTACTTC
TRBJ2-2	.	TRBV27	.	CASRPGQVTGELFF	TGTGCCAGCAGGCCGGGCCAAGTCACCGGGGAGCTGTTTTTT
TRBJ1-1	.	TRBV18	few	CASSTRRTENTEAFF	TGTGCCAGCTCAACTCGCCGGACAGAAAACACTGAAGCTTTCTTT
TRBJ1-2	.	TRBV7-9	.	CASSPGTLLFGGYTF	TGTGCCAGCAGCCCCGGGACACTCCTTTTTGGCGGCTACACCTTC
TRBJ2-4	TRBD1	TRBV5-6	once	CASSGGQGWTKNIQYF	TGTGCCAGCAGCGGGGGACAGGGGTGGACCAAAAACATTCAGTACTTC
TRBJ2-1	.	TRBV29-1	.	CSGVPLTPPNEQFF	TGCAGCGGTGTTCCGCTTACCCCCCCCAATGAGCAGTTCTTC
TRBJ2-5	.	TRBV18	.	CASSPSLEETQYF	TGTGCCAGCTCACCATCTCTGGAAGAGACCCAGTACTTC
TRBJ2-4	TRBD1	TRBV30	.	CAWGQGTPKNIQYF	TGTGCCTGGGGACAGGGGACCCCCAAAAACATTCAGTACTTC
TRBJ2-2	.	TRBV11-2	.	CASSLIQNTGELFF	TGTGCCAGCAGCTTAATACAAAACACCGGGGAGCTGTTTTTT
TRBJ2-5	.	TRBV4-2	.	CASSQQSRGGEETQYF	TGTGCCAGCAGCCAACAATCTAGAGGGGGAGAAGAGACCCAGTACTTC
TRBJ2-7	TRBD2	TRBV4-3	.	CASSQEASGSYEQYF	TGCGCCAGCAGCCAAGAGGCTAGCGGATCCTACGAGCAGTACTTC
TRBJ1-2	TRBD1	TRBV5-1	.	CASSKGQGAGYGYTF	TGCGCCAGCAGCAAAGGACAGGGGGCTGGCTATGGCTACACCTTC